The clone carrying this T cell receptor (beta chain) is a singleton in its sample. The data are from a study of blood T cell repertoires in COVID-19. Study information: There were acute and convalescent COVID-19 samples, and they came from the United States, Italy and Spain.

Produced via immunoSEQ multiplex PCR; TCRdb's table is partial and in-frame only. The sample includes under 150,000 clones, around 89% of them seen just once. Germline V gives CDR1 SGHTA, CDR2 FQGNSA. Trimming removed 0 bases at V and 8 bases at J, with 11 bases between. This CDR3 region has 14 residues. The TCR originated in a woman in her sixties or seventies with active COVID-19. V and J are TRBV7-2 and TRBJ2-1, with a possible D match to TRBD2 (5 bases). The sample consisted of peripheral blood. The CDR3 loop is CASSLASSFHEQFF. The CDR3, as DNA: TGTGCCAGCAGCTTAGCCTCTAGCTTCCATGAGCAGTTCTTC. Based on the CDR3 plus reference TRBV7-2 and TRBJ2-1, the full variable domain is GAGVSQSPSNKVTEKGKDVELRCDPISGHTALYWYRQSLGQGLEFLIYFQGNSAPDKSGLPSDRFSAERTGGSVSTLTIQRTQQEDSAVYLCASSLASSFHEQFFGPGTRLTVL.